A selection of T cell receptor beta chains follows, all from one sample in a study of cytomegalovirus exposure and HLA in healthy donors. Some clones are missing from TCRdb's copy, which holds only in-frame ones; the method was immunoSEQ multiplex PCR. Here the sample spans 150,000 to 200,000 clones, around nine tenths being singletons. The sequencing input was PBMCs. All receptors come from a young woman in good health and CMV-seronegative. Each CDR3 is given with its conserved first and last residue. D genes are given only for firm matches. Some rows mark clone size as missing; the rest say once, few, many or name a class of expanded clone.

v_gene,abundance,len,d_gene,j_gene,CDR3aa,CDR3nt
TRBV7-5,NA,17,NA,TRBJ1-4,CVRSLGDRLATNEKLFF,TGTGTCAGAAGCTTAGGGGACAGGCTTGCAACTAATGAAAAACTGTTTTTT
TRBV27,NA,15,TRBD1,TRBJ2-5,CASSPAGGSQETQYF,TGTGCCAGCAGTCCAGCAGGGGGTAGCCAAGAGACCCAGTACTTC
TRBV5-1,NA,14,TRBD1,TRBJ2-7,CASSLAGTGYEQYF,TGCGCCAGCAGCTTGGCGGGGACAGGATACGAGCAGTACTTC
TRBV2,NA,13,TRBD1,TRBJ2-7,CASEGQGSYEQYF,TGTGCCAGTGAGGGACAGGGGTCATACGAGCAGTACTTC
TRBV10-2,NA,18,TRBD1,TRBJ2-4,CASSRGTGGASAKNIQYF,TGCGCCAGCAGCCGTGGGACAGGGGGCGCATCGGCCAAAAACATTCAGTACTTC
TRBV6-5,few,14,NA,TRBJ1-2,CASSYSPVNYGYTF,TGTGCCAGCAGTTACTCTCCTGTCAACTATGGCTACACCTTC
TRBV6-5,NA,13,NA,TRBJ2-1,CASSNYLVGEQFF,TGTGCCAGCAGTAATTACCTAGTGGGTGAGCAGTTCTTC
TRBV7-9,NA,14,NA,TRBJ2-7,CASSRGLSSYEQYF,TGTGCCAGCAGCCGAGGACTATCCTCCTACGAGCAGTACTTC
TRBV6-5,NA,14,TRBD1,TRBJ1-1,CASSTTRGSYEAFF,TGTGCCAGCAGTACAACCAGGGGGTCCTATGAAGCTTTCTTT
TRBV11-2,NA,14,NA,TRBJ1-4,CASSSEVVNEKLFF,TGTGCCAGCAGCTCCGAGGTAGTTAATGAAAAACTGTTTTTT
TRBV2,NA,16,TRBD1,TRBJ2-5,CASSLPGQSFQETQYF,TGTGCCAGCAGCCTCCCGGGACAGAGCTTTCAAGAGACCCAGTACTTC
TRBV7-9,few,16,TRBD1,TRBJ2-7,CASSLGMDRSSYEQYF,TGTGCCAGCAGCTTAGGGATGGACAGGAGCTCCTACGAGCAGTACTTC
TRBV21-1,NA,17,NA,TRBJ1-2,CASSTGTGGSSGRGYTF,TGTGCCAGCAGCACCGGGACAGGGGGTAGCTCTGGGCGAGGCTACACCTTC
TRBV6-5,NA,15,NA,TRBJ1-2,CASSPRSHANYGYTF,TGTGCCAGCAGTCCCCGAAGCCACGCTAACTATGGCTACACCTTC
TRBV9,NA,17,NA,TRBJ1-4,CASSDPNGRGASEKLFF,TGTGCCAGCAGCGACCCCAATGGACGGGGAGCGAGTGAAAAACTGTTTTTT
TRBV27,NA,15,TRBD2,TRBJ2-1,CASSLTPSGNNEQFF,TGTGCCAGCAGTTTAACCCCTAGCGGAAACAATGAGCAGTTCTTC
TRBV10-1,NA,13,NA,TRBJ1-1,CASSGNVNTEAFF,TGCGCCAGCAGCGGGAATGTTAACACTGAAGCTTTCTTT
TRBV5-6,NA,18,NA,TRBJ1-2,CASSPSASSDTLNYGYTF,TGTGCCAGCAGCCCTTCGGCCTCGTCAGACACCCTAAACTATGGCTACACCTTC
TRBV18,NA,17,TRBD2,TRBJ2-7,CASSQSALSGGSYEQYF,TGTGCCAGCTCACAGTCCGCTCTTAGCGGGGGGTCCTACGAGCAGTACTTC
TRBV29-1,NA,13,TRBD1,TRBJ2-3,CSARQGSTDTQYF,TGCAGCGCCCGACAGGGGAGCACAGATACGCAGTATTTT
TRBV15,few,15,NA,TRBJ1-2,CATSRDPTANYGYTF,TGTGCCACCAGCAGAGATCCGACAGCTAACTATGGCTACACCTTC
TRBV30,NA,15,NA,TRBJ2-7,CAWSPSTAPSYEQYF,TGTGCCTGGAGTCCTTCGACAGCGCCTTCCTACGAGCAGTACTTC
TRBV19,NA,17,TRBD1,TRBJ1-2,CASSPMGQTLKIYGYTF,TGTGCCAGTAGCCCAATGGGACAGACCCTCAAGATCTATGGCTACACCTTC
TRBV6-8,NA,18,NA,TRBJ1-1,CASSYSSPGETENTEAFF,TGTGCCAGCAGTTACTCGTCGCCAGGCGAGACAGAGAACACTGAAGCTTTCTTT
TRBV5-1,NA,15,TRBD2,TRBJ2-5,CASSPGTSGQETQYF,TGCGCCAGCAGCCCCGGGACTAGCGGCCAAGAGACCCAGTACTTC
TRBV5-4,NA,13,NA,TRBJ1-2,CASSLEQLYGYTF,TGTGCCAGCAGCTTGGAACAGCTCTATGGCTACACCTTC
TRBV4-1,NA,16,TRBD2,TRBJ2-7,CASSQDPQRGVYEQYF,TGCGCCAGCAGCCAAGATCCGCAGCGGGGGGTGTACGAGCAGTACTTC
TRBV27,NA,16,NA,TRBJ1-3,CASSLQGPTSGNTIYF,TGTGCCAGCAGTTTACAGGGGCCGACCTCTGGAAACACCATATATTTT
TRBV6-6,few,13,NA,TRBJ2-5,CASSRAGKETQYF,TGTGCCAGCAGCCGGGCGGGAAAAGAGACCCAGTACTTC
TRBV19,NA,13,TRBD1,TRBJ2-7,CASRQGHSYEQYF,TGTGCCAGCCGACAGGGCCACTCCTACGAGCAGTACTTC
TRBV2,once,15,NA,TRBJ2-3,CASTLRGPSTDTQYF,TGTGCCAGCACCCTCAGGGGTCCTAGCACAGATACGCAGTATTTT
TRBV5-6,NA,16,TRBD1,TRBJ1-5,CASSLGAGGAGQPQHF,TGTGCCAGCAGCCTCGGGGCAGGGGGCGCGGGCCAGCCCCAGCATTTT
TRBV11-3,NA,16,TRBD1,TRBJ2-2,CASSLGPGGTYGELFF,TGTGCCAGCAGCTTAGGTCCAGGGGGCACGTACGGGGAGCTGTTTTTT
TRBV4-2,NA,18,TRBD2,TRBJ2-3,CASSQDRERGDHTDTQYF,TGTGCCAGCAGCCAAGATCGAGAGCGGGGGGATCACACAGATACGCAGTATTTT
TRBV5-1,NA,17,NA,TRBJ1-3,CASSEWGRVVAGNTIYF,TGCGCCAGCAGCGAGTGGGGCAGGGTAGTTGCTGGAAACACCATATATTTT
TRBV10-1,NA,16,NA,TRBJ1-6,CASSPGTPEGSSPLHF,TGCGCCAGCAGCCCCGGGACACCTGAGGGGAGCTCACCCCTCCACTTT
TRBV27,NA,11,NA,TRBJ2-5,CASRHKETQYF,TGTGCCAGCAGACACAAAGAGACCCAGTACTTC
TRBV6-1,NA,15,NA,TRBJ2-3,CASSDGGASTDTQYF,TGTGCCAGCAGTGACGGAGGGGCTAGCACAGATACGCAGTATTTT
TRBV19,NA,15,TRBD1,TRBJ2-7,CASSLPGQGFNEQYF,TGTGCCAGTAGTCTGCCGGGACAGGGTTTTAACGAGCAGTACTTC
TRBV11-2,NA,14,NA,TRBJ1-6,CASRVQGHNSPLHF,TGTGCCAGCAGGGTACAGGGACATAATTCACCCCTCCACTTT
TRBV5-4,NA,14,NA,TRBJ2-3,CASSLGLSTDTQYF,TGTGCCAGCAGCTTGGGGCTCAGCACAGATACGCAGTATTTT
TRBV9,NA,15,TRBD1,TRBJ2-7,CASSSAGTGSSEQYF,TGTGCCAGCAGCTCTGCCGGGACAGGGTCGTCCGAGCAGTACTTC
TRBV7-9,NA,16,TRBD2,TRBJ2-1,CASSSSGGPPYNEQFF,TGTGCCAGCAGTAGTAGCGGGGGGCCCCCATACAATGAGCAGTTCTTC
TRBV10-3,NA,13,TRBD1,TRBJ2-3,CAIRRQGSDTQYF,TGTGCCATCAGGAGACAGGGATCGGATACGCAGTATTTT
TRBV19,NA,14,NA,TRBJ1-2,CASSSQGIDYGYTF,TGTGCCAGTAGCTCCCAGGGGATCGACTATGGCTACACCTTC
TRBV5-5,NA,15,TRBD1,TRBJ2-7,CASSLGTGYSYEQYF,TGTGCCAGCAGCTTAGGGACAGGCTACTCCTACGAGCAGTACTTC
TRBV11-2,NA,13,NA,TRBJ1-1,CASSLRQGTEAFF,TGTGCCAGCAGCTTGAGGCAGGGCACTGAAGCTTTCTTT
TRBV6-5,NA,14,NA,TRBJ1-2,CASSYSRRNYGYTF,TGTGCCAGCAGTTACTCGAGGCGCAACTATGGCTACACCTTC
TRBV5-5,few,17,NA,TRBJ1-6,CASSSVLEPRINSPLHF,TGTGCCAGCAGCAGCGTTTTGGAGCCAAGGATCAATTCACCCCTCCACTTT
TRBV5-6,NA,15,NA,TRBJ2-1,CASSLLTADNNEQFF,TGTGCCAGCAGCTTGTTGACGGCGGATAACAATGAGCAGTTCTTC